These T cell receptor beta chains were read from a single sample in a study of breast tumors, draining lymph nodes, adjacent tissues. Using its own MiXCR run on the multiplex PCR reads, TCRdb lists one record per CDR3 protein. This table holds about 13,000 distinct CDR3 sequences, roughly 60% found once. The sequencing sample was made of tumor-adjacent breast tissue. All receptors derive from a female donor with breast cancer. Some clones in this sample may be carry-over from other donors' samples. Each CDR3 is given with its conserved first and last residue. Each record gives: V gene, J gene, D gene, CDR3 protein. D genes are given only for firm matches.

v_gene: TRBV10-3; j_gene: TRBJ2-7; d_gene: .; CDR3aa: CAMGIDSNYYEQYF
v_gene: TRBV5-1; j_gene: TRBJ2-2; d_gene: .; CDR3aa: CASSPKYRANTGELFF
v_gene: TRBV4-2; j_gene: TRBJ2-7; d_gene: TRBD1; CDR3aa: CASTPGQGDYEQYF
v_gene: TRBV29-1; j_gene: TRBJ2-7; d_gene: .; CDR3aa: CSVVPLTGYEQYF
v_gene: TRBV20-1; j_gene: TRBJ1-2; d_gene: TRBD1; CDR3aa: CSARYSPQGATNYGYTF
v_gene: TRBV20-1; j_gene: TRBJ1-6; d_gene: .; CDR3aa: CSAPGLPYNSPLHF
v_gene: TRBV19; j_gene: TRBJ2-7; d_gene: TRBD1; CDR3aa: CASSATGNEQYF
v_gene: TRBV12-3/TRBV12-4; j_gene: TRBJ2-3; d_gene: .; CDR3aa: CASGLRTDTQYF
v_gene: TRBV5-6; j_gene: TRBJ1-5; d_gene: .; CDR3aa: CASSLGPASNQPQHF
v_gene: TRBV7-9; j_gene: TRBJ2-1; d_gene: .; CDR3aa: CASSLNKARRNEQFF
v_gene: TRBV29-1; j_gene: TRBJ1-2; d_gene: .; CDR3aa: CSVILVSGYTF
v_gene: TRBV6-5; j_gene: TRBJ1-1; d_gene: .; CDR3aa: CASRGGDSPEAFF
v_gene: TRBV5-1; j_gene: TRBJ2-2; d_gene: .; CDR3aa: CASKKDSANTGELFF
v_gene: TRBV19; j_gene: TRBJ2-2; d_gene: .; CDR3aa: CASTDANTGELFF
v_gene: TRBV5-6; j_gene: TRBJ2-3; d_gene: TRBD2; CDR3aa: CASSLAGGRDTQYF
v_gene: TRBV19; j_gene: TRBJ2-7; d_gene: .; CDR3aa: CASSRGTASYEQYF
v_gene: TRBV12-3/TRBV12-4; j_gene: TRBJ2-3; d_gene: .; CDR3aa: CASRPGRGATDTQYF
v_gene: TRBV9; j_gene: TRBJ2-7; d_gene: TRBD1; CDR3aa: CASSVGGTATYEQYF
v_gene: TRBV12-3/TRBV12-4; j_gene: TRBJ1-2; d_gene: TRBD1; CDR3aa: CASSHRGQGVGYTF
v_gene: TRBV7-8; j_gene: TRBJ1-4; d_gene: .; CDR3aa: CASSPRTYEKLFF
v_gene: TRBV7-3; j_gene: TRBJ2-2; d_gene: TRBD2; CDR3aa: CASSRTSGRTRELFF
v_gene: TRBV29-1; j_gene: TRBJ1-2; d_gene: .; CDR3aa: CSVERPGLKSAGYTF
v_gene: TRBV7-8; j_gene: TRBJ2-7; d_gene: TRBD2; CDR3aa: CASRGLAGAYEQYF
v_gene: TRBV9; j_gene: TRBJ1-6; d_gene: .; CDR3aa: CASSDRRGGVDNSPLHF
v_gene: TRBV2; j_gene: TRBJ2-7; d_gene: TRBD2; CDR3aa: CASSEDRGGGGGSYEQYF
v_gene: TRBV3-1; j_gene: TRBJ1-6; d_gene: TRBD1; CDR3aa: CASSQGQGHSPLHF
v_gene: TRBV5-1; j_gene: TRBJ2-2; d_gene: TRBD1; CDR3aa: CASSSGMPTGMNTGELFF
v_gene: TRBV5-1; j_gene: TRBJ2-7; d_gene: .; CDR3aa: CASSLWGNYDQYF
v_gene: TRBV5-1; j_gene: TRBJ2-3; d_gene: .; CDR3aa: CASSSEPTDTQYF
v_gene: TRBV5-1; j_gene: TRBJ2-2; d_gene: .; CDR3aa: CASSLMGTGELFF
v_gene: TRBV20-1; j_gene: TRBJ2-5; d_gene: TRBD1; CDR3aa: CSARRPGTGGGETQYF
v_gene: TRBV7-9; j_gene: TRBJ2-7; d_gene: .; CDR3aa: CASSGEAVPEQYF
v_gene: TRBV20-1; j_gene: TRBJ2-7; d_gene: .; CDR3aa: CSARSPLDYEQYF
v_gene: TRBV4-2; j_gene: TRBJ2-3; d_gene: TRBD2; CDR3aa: CASSITSGGLGDTQYF
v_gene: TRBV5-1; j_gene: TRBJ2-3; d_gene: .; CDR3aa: CASSPGQKADTQYF
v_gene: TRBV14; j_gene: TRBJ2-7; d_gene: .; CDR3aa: CASSQGAYEQYF
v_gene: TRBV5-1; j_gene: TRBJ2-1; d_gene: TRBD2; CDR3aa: CASSSGLAPQPSNEQFF
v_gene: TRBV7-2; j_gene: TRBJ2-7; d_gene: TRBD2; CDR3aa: CASSFGTSEAYEQYF
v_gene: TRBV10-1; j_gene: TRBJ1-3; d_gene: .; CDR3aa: CASSEPTGNTIYF
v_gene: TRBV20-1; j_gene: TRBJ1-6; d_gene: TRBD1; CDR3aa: CSARGQGYNSPLHF
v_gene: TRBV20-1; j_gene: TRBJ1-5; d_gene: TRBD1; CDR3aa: CSARDSSTGDQPQHF
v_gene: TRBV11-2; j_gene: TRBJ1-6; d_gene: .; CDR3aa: CASSLGTSNSPLHF
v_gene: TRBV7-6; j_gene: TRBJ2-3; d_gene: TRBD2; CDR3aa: CASSLGLAGVDTQYF